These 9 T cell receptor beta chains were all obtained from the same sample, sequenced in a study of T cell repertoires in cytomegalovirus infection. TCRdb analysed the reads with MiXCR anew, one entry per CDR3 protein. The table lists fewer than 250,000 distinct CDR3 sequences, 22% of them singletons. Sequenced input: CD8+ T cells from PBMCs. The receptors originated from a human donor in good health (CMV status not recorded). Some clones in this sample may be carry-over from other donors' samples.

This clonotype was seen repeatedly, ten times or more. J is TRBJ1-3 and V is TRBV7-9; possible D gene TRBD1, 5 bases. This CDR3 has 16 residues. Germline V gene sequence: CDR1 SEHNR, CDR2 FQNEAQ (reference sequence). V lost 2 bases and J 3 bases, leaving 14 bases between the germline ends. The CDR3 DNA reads TGTGCCAGCAGCTTAAAACAGGCCACCCTTGGAAACACCATATATTTT. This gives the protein CASSLKQATLGNTIYF.

CDR3 loop: CASSEVRVEETQYF. In DNA, the CDR3 is TGTGCCAGCAGTGAGGTTAGGGTGGAGGAGACCCAGTACTTC. V and J are TRBV25-1 and TRBJ2-5; D remains ambiguous. Trimming stripped 3 bases from V and 5 bases from J, with 13 bases between. This CDR3 contains 14 residues. Germline V CDR1 and CDR2: MGHDK, SYGVNS.

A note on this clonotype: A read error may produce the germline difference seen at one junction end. CDR3 loop: CAGSLWAGELFF. Here the CDR3 DNA reads TGTGCCGGCAGCTTGTGGGCCGGGGAGCTGTTTTTT. The J gene is TRBJ2-2, the V gene TRBV5-6; no reliable D call. The germline gives CDR1 SGHDT, CDR2 YYEEEE. CDR3 size: 12 residues.

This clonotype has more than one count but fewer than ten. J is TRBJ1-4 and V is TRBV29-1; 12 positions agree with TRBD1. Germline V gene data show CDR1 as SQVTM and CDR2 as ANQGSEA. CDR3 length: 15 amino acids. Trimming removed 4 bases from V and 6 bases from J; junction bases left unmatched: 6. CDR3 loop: CSVVGQGAKDEKLFF. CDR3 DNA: TGCAGCGTTGTGGGACAGGGGGCGAAGGATGAAAAACTGTTTTTT.

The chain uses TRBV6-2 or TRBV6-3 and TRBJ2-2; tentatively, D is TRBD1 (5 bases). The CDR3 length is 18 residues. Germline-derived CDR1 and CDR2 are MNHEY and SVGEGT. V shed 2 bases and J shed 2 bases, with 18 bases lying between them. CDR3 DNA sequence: TGTGCCAGCAGTTACGGGGCCTGGGCTAGGCCCAACACCGGGGAGCTGTTTTTT. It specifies CASSYGAWARPNTGELFF.

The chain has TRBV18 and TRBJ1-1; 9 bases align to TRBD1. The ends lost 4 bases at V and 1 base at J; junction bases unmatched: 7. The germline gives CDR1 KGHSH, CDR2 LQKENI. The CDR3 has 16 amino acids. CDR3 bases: TGTGCCAGCTCACAATACCTGGGACAGGGGAACACTGAAGCTTTCTTT. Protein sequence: CASSQYLGQGNTEAFF.

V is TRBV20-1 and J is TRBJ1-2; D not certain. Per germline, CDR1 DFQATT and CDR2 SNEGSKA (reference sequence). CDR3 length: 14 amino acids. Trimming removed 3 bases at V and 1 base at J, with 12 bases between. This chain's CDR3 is CSARWQDVNYGYTF. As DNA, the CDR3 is TGCAGTGCTAGGTGGCAGGATGTTAACTATGGCTACACCTTC.

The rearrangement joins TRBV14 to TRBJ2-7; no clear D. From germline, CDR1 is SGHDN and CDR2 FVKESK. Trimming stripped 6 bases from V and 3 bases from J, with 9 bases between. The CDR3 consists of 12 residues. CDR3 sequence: CASSHVVYEQYF. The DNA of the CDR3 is TGTGCCAGCAGTCACGTGGTCTACGAGCAGTACTTC.

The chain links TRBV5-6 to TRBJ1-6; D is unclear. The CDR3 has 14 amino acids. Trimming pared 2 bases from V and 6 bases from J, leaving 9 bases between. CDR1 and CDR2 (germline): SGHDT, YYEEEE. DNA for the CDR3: TGTGCCAGCAGCTTTTATCAGTCTAATTCACCCCTCCACTTT. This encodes CASSFYQSNSPLHF.